What follows describes a single T cell receptor beta chain. Its antigen has not been determined. The sample holds no much larger clone one base away, and base qualities are not on file. This record comes from a study of T-cell reconstitution after alpha-beta-depleted transplantation in children (dated by TCRdb to the mid-2010s). Describing the broader study: The study quantitatively tracked T-cell immune reconstitution after TCRalphabeta/CD19-depleted allogeneic hematopoietic cell transplantation in children using TCR repertoire profiling. What the research found in general, with its limitations: The apparently early alphabetaT-cell count recovery about two months after transplant was reportedly dependent on only several hundred rapidly expanded clones derived from non-depleted graft cells. Over the following months the frequencies of hyperexpanded clones went down, and after one year T-cell counts and TCRbeta diversity were mostly credited to newly produced T cells. In some patients, the high TCRbeta diversity seen at day 60 was put down to recipient T cells and intrathymic progenitors that had survived conditioning.

Taken with the paper, the label for treatment or condition translates to: allogeneic hematopoietic cell transplantation with graft depleted of TCRalphabeta T cells and CD19 B cells. TCRalphabeta/CD19-depleted allogeneic hematopoietic cell grafts were given to the transplant recipients, all of whom were children. The cysteine opens and the phenylalanine closes a CDR3 of 16 amino acids. Solely the CDR3 DNA is kept, with 48 bases framed from the first base. The germline V gene sets CDR1 to SGHAT and CDR2 to FQNNGV. Trimmed from V: 4 bases; trimmed from J: 0 bases; junction bases lacking a gene match: 4. Library construction relied on PCR. This sample was sequenced with an Illumina HiSeq 2500. TCR library preparation used molecular barcoding, with unique molecular identifiers applied to normalize quantification of the TCRbeta repertoire. TCRdb redid the processing of the public reads, applying fastp at Q25 and MiXCR, and retained in-frame beta chains. Entries are consolidated by CDR3 protein sequence, retaining the most common genes and DNA. The sample table contains about a million distinct CDR3 sequences; only one count was recorded for roughly 29% of them. In total, the top ten clones hold roughly 31% of the sample.

This sequence uses TRBV11-2 and TRBJ2-5; TRBD1 aligns with 11 central bases. Specimen: PBMCs, mostly from graft donor cells, collected 360 days after TCRalphabeta/CD19-depleted stem cell transplant. The TCR originated in a boy in the first two years of life who had a stem cell transplant for SCID, so the T cells may come from the graft donor. The CDR3 corresponds to CASSWTGGHNQETQYF. The DNA sequence reads TGTGCCAGCAGCTGGACAGGGGGCCATAACCAAGAGACCCAGTACTTC.